This T cell receptor beta chain was captured by sequencing in a study of blood T cell repertoires in COVID-19. Measured with immunoSEQ multiplex PCR; TCRdb has only the in-frame clones, and not every one. Of 140,000 to 150,000 clones listed, around 84% are singletons. The length of the CDR3 is 16 residues. Per germline, CDR1 SEHNR and CDR2 FQNEAQ (reference sequence). Trimming took 4 bases from V and 4 from J; bases not matched to a gene: 11. Sequencing was performed on peripheral blood. The sequence derives from a woman between 50 and 59 years old with acute or convalescent COVID-19. This chain connects TRBV7-9 to TRBJ1-2; 8 bases line up with TRBD1. The CDR3 here is CASSSFLRTGIYGYTF. The CDR3 nucleotides read TGTGCCAGCAGCTCTTTCTTAAGGACAGGGATCTATGGCTACACCTTC. Supplemented by reference TRBV7-9 and TRBJ1-2, the full variable domain reads DTGVSQNPRHKITKRGQNVTFRCDPISEHNRLYWYRQTLGQGPEFLTYFQNEAQLEKSRLLSDRFSAERPKGSFSTLEIQRTEQGDSAMYLCASSSFLRTGIYGYTFGSGTRLTVV.